Detailed here is one T cell receptor beta chain. These data come from a study of blood T cell repertoires in COVID-19. Germline lookup yields CDR1 SGHRS and CDR2 YFSETQ. This CDR3 is built from 15 residues. V lost 0 bases and J lost 0, with 7 bases in between. Here immunoSEQ multiplex PCR was the method, and the copy in TCRdb shows in-frame clones only, minus some. In the table there are about 160,000 clones, under 85% of which are singletons. The J gene is TRBJ1-3, the V gene TRBV5-1; D uncertain. The sequencing input was peripheral blood. This TCR was sampled from a man aged 80 or over with COVID-19, enrolled during active disease. The CDR3 is CASSLVSSSGNTIYF. CDR3 bases: TGCGCCAGCAGCTTGGTATCGTCCTCTGGAAACACCATATATTTT.